This T cell receptor (beta chain) originates from a study of breast tumors, draining lymph nodes, adjacent tissues. General study findings and limits: Compared with lymph nodes, tumors were less diverse; compared with nontumor tissue, more. Compared with basal-like, luminal-like tumors shared significantly more repertoire with nontumor tissue. Tumor T cell lymph node origin was a supported hypothesis, not proven.

The lymph nodes were axillary draining lymph nodes from breast cancer patients. The V and J ends lost 2 bases and 4 bases respectively, with 14 bases between them. CDR1 and CDR2 (germline): LNHNV, YYDKDF (reference sequence). The CDR3 length is 15 residues. This clonotype was detected ten times or more. Its antigen is still unknown. TCRdb re-analysed the multiplex PCR reads in MiXCR, keeping a single row per CDR3 protein. The sample has 200,000 to 300,000 distinct CDR3 sequences; around 30% are singletons. The source of this sequence is a female donor with breast cancer. Some clones in this sample may be carry-over from other donors' samples. Sequenced material: axillary lymph node tissue. V is TRBV15 and J is TRBJ2-5; a possible D gene is TRBD2 (6 bases). CDR3 nucleotides: TGTGCCACCAGCAGAAATCAATTCGGGGGAGAGACCCAGTACTTC. Its protein is CATSRNQFGGETQYF. The whole variable domain, remainder taken from reference TRBV15 and TRBJ2-5, is DAMVIQNPRYQVTQFGKPVTLSCSQTLNHNVMYWYQQKSSQAPKLLFHYYDKDFNNEADTPDNFQSRRPNTSFCFLDIRSPGLGDTAMYLCATSRNQFGGETQYFGPGTRLLVL.